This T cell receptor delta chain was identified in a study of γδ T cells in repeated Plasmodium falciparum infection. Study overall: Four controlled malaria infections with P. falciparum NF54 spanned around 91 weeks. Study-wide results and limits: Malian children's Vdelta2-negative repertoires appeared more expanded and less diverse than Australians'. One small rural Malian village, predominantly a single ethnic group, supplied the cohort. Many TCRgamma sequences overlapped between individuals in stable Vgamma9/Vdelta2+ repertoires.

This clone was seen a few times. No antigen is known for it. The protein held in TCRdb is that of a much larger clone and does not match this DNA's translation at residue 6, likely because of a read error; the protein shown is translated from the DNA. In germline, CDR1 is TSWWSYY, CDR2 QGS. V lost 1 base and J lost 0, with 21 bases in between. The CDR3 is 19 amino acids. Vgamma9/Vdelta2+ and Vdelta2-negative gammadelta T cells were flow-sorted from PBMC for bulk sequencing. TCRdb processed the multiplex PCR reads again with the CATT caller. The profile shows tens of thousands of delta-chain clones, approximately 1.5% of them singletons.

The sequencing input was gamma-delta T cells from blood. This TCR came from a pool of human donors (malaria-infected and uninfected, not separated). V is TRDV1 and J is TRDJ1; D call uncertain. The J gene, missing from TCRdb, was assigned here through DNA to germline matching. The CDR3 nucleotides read TGTGCTCTTGGGGAACCGCTCGCCCCGCGCGTAGTATACACCGATAAACTCATCTTT. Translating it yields CALGEPLAPRVVYTDKLIF.